A selection of T cell receptor beta chains follows, all from one sample in a study of shared clonotypes between healthy human individuals. The protocol was immunoSEQ multiplex PCR, while the TCRdb copy is restricted to in-frame clones and leaves out a portion. The sample records about 1 million clones, more than 65% being singletons. The sample taken for sequencing was memory CD4+ T cells sorted from blood. Receptors were obtained from a man between 18 and 29 years old in good health. CDR3s include the opening cysteine and the closing phenylalanine or tryptophan. A D gene is named only where the DNA matches it firmly. Rows may omit the clone size; those that give it use once, few, many or a size class.

-,TRBD2,TRBJ2-1,TRBV18,CASSQLAAPSGQFF,TGTGCCAGCTCACAACTAGCGGCCCCCTCCGGGCAGTTCTTC
-,-,TRBJ1-1,TRBV5-4,CASSFGQNTEAFF,TGTGCCAGCAGCTTCGGCCAAAACACTGAAGCTTTCTTT
-,TRBD2,TRBJ2-5,TRBV19,CASSTLGLPEETQYF,TGTGCCAGTAGTACGCTGGGACTACCCGAAGAGACCCAGTACTTC
-,TRBD1,TRBJ1-6,TRBV6-1,CAYGTDNSPLHF,TGTGCCTACGGGACAGATAATTCACCCCTCCACTTT
-,-,TRBJ2-1,TRBV5-1,CASSPFQGNNEQFF,TGCGCCAGCAGCCCTTTTCAGGGAAACAATGAGCAGTTCTTC
-,TRBD2,TRBJ2-7,TRBV5-1,CASSLGAGGSTYEQYF,TGCGCCAGCAGCTTGGGGGCGGGAGGGAGTACCTACGAGCAGTACTTC
-,TRBD1,TRBJ2-7,TRBV5-6,CASSRPRDSWVSEQYF,TGTGCCAGCAGCAGGCCCCGGGACAGCTGGGTCTCCGAGCAGTACTTC
once,-,TRBJ2-7,TRBV7-3,CASSFGATSYEQYF,TGTGCCAGCAGCTTCGGAGCCACCTCCTACGAGCAGTACTTC
-,-,TRBJ2-3,TRBV5-6,CASRVGPGLGTQYF,TGTGCCAGCAGGGTAGGGCCTGGCTTGGGTACGCAGTATTTT
-,-,TRBJ2-1,TRBV18,CASSPPGSYNEQFF,TGTGCCAGCTCACCACCTGGTTCCTACAATGAGCAGTTCTTC
-,TRBD1,TRBJ1-5,TRBV6-1,CASSVMGQKGGNQPQHF,TGTGCCAGCAGTGTAATGGGACAGAAAGGCGGCAATCAGCCCCAGCATTTT
few,TRBD1,TRBJ2-2,TRBV14,CASSRGQGMGAGELFF,TGTGCCAGCAGCCGCGGACAGGGAATGGGGGCCGGGGAGCTGTTTTTT
-,-,TRBJ2-7,TRBV7-6,CASSFSGQTEQYF,TGTGCCAGCAGCTTCTCAGGACAGACCGAGCAGTACTTC
-,TRBD1,TRBJ1-5,TRBV28,CASSPFRTGNQPQHF,TGTGCCAGCAGTCCCTTCAGGACAGGGAATCAGCCCCAGCATTTT
-,-,TRBJ2-3,TRBV30,CAWSVRLGDTQYF,TGTGCCTGGAGTGTACGGTTGGGTGATACGCAGTATTTT
-,-,TRBJ1-4,TRBV27,CASSLIPGQGEKLFF,TGTGCCAGCAGTTTAATCCCAGGGCAGGGGGAAAAACTGTTTTTT
-,-,TRBJ2-2,TRBV5-1,CASSFSTNTGELFF,TGCGCCAGCAGCTTTTCTACGAACACCGGGGAGCTGTTTTTT
-,-,TRBJ2-3,TRBV28,CASSAPGVGTDTQYF,TGTGCCAGCAGTGCCCCGGGGGTAGGCACAGATACGCAGTATTTT
-,-,TRBJ1-4,TRBV28,CASRSGNEKLFF,TGTGCCAGCAGATCGGGGAATGAAAAACTGTTTTTT
-,-,TRBJ1-4,TRBV5-6,CASSSQGPGNEKLFF,TGTGCCAGCAGCTCGCAGGGGCCAGGGAATGAAAAACTGTTTTTT
-,-,TRBJ2-5,TRBV19,CASSGTLQETQYF,TGTGCCAGTAGCGGGACACTCCAAGAGACCCAGTACTTC
-,-,TRBJ1-3,TRBV18,CASSPIRTGVGNTIYF,TGTGCCAGCTCACCAATCCGAACCGGCGTTGGAAACACCATATATTTT
-,-,TRBJ2-3,TRBV25-1,CASSESGHSDTQYF,TGTGCCAGCAGTGAAAGCGGCCACTCAGATACGCAGTATTTT
once,TRBD2,TRBJ2-2,TRBV7-9,CASSLFSGHTGELFF,TGTGCCAGCAGCTTATTTAGCGGGCACACCGGGGAGCTGTTTTTT
few,TRBD1,TRBJ1-4,TRBV4-1,CASSQGMGQPNEKLFF,TGCGCCAGCAGCCAAGGGATGGGACAGCCTAATGAAAAACTGTTTTTT
-,TRBD1,TRBJ1-5,TRBV19,CASWGQGLGQPQHF,TGTGCCAGTTGGGGACAGGGCCTTGGACAGCCCCAGCATTTT
-,TRBD1,TRBJ2-1,TRBV9,CASSPRDRSYNEQFF,TGTGCCAGCAGCCCCCGGGACAGGAGCTACAATGAGCAGTTCTTC
-,TRBD1,TRBJ2-3,TRBV11-3,CASSPGQNTDTQYF,TGTGCCAGCAGCCCGGGACAGAACACAGATACGCAGTATTTT
-,TRBD2,TRBJ2-3,TRBV29-1,CSVDGLAGRTDTQYF,TGCAGCGTTGATGGACTAGCGGGACGCACAGATACGCAGTATTTT